This is a list of T cell receptor beta chains from one sample in a study of cytomegalovirus exposure and HLA in healthy donors. Produced via immunoSEQ multiplex PCR; TCRdb's table is partial and in-frame only. The sample yields around 130,000 clones, more than 60% seen once. The sample comprised PBMCs. These TCRs come from a male donor in good health and CMV-seronegative. Each CDR3 is given with its conserved first and last residue. Each record gives: J gene, V gene, D gene, clone size, CDR3 DNA, CDR3 protein. A D gene is named only where the DNA matches it firmly. Clone size appears in some rows only: once, few, many, or a class for an expanded clone.

>TRBJ1-1|TRBV7-2|TRBD1|few
TGTGCCAGCAGCCCCGGACAGGGGATGAACACTGAAGCTTTCTTT
CASSPGQGMNTEAFF
>TRBJ2-3|TRBV11-3|TRBD2|NA
TGTGCCAGCAGCTTTAGCGGGGGCACAGATACGCAGTATTTT
CASSFSGGTDTQYF
>TRBJ2-5|TRBV5-1|TRBD1|few
TGCGCCAGCAGCTTGGAAGGACAGGGGGATTTGGAGACCCAGTACTTC
CASSLEGQGDLETQYF
>TRBJ2-1|TRBV27|NA|NA
TGTGCCAGCAGTTCCGTGGGGGGTTACAATGAGCAGTTCTTC
CASSSVGGYNEQFF
>TRBJ1-5|TRBV6-5|NA|once
TGTGCCAGCAGCCAGTCGATAGCGGGTAATCAGCCCCAGCATTTT
CASSQSIAGNQPQHF
>TRBJ1-2|TRBV5-1|NA|few
TGCGCCAGCATGGGGGGGCCGTCGGCTAACTATGGCTACACCTTC
CASMGGPSANYGYTF
>TRBJ2-2|TRBV11-3|NA|few
TGTGCCAGCAGCTCGACTGCGAACACCGGGGAGCTGTTTTTT
CASSSTANTGELFF
>TRBJ2-5|TRBV10-3|NA|NA
TGTGCCACCGGGGGGGTGGACAGGGAGACCCAGTACTTC
CATGGVDRETQYF
>TRBJ1-3|TRBV7-2|NA|few
TGTGCCAGCAGCCCAAGAGCTAGAGGAAACACCATATATTTT
CASSPRARGNTIYF
>TRBJ1-6|TRBV7-2|TRBD1|NA
TGTGCCAGCAGCTCACCGGGACAGGCCAATTCACCCCTCCACTTT
CASSSPGQANSPLHF
>TRBJ2-3|TRBV7-3|TRBD2|NA
TGTGCCAGCAGCTCCGCGCGGGGGGGGTTCCTCACAGATACGCAGTATTTT
CASSSARGGFLTDTQYF
>TRBJ2-7|TRBV5-6|TRBD2|NA
TGTGCCAGCAGCTTGGGGACTAGCGGGGTGTCCTACGAGCAGTACTTC
CASSLGTSGVSYEQYF